This T cell receptor beta chain came from a study of PD-1 blockade in classical Hodgkin lymphoma. About the research overall: The patients were dosed with nivolumab 3 mg/kg, infused intravenously every 2 weeks.

Overall study findings and caveats: According to reports, newly diagnosed patients had lower baseline TCR diversity than healthy donors, and relapsed/refractory patients had lower baseline TCR diversity still. Possibly reflecting disease activity or prior therapy, repertoire differences have causes that remain undefined. There was a significant rise in CD4+ TCR diversity by C4D1, with no such rise for CD8+.

The CDR3 length is 14 residues. Germline V gene lookup returns CDR1 MNHNS and CDR2 SASEGT. Trimming shortened V by 1 base and J by 2 bases, and 9 bases separated the two germline ends. Autologous stem cell transplantation was followed by relapse in every patient, and brentuximab vedotin exposure varied. For this clone: What it binds is not known.

Clones were read by immunoSEQ multiplex PCR, and TCRdb kept only the in-frame ones, dropping some. The sample includes about 13,000 clones, approximately 90% of them seen just once. This rearrangement joins TRBV6-1 to TRBJ2-7, with D tentatively TRBD1 (5 bases). The origin of this receptor is a human donor with classical Hodgkin lymphoma. The sample in question was peripheral blood mononuclear cells (PBMCs), obtained at baseline. CDR3 loop: CASSEGQGTYEQYF. The CDR3 region has the DNA TGTGCCAGCAGTGAAGGTCAGGGCACCTACGAGCAGTACTTC.